This passage covers 11 T cell receptor beta chains from one sample sequenced in a study of blood T cells in healthy people across ages. Next came a second PCR, run for about 6 to 12 cycles, which used a sample-barcoded 5' primer along with a J-beta primer mix. TCRdb re-derived calls from the 5' RACE reads in MiXCR, one entry per CDR3 protein. The data show some 1.6 million distinct CDR3 sequences, with about 35% seen just once and about 11% held by the top ten. The sample taken for sequencing was blood. These receptors were taken from a woman aged 25 to 39 in good health.

The chain is built from TRBV12-3 or TRBV12-4 and TRBJ1-2; D may be TRBD1 (5 bases). Deletions cut 10 bases from V and 0 bases from J, with 9 bases between. The CDR3 covers 12 residues. CDR3 sequence: CAIGHPNYGYTF. The CDR3 nucleotides are TGTGCCATCGGACATCCTAACTATGGCTACACCTTC.

Here the CDR3 reads CASSTHRQGMNTEAFF. CDR3 in DNA: TGTGCCAGCAGCACACACAGACAGGGGATGAACACTGAAGCTTTCTTT. The chain carries TRBV7-9 and TRBJ1-1; 8 nucleotides match TRBD1. Germline values: CDR1 SEHNR, CDR2 FQNEAQ (reference sequence). The CDR3 is 16 amino acids. The ends lost 5 bases at V and 0 bases at J; junction bases unmatched: 8.

The chain joins TRBV27 to TRBJ2-1; TRBD1 agrees at 11 bases. Unmatched junction bases numbered 8, after V lost 0 bases and J lost 10 bases. The CDR3 is 16 amino acids. CDR1 MNHEY and CDR2 SMNVEV come from the germline V gene (reference sequence). CDR3 DNA: TGTGCCAGCAGTTTATCTCGTCGGGGACAGGGGGTAGAGCAGTTCTTC. Residues: CASSLSRRGQGVEQFF.

About this clonotype itself: One end of the junction is discordant with germline, which a read error may explain. The chain has TRBV18 and TRBJ2-3; maybe TRBD1 (6 bases). Germline V gene sequence: CDR1 KGHSH, CDR2 LQKENI. The CDR3 consists of 14 residues. The CDR3 protein is CASPPGPGADTQYF. CDR3 nucleotides: TGTGCCAGCCCACCGGGACCAGGGGCAGATACGCAGTATTTT.

This clonotype has only a few counts. The CDR3 region is CASSLTEANTGELFF. The CDR3, as DNA: TGTGCCAGCAGCTTGACAGAGGCTAACACCGGGGAGCTGTTTTTT. The chain carries TRBV7-7 and TRBJ2-2; weak D call: TRBD1 (5 bases). The CDR3 is 15 residues long. V was clipped by 3 bases and J by 2 bases, with 10 bases between them. The germline V gene encodes CDR1 SSHAT and CDR2 FNYEAQ (reference sequence).

This chain joins TRBV30 and TRBJ2-6; no clear D gene. Per the germline V gene, CDR1 is GTSNPN and CDR2 is SVGIG (reference sequence). CDR3 size: 13 residues. V gave up 8 bases and J gave up 0 bases, with 8 bases separating them. CDR3 sequence: CARVSSGANVLTF. For the CDR3, the DNA is TGTGCCCGGGTTAGCTCTGGGGCCAACGTCCTGACTTTC.

The J gene is TRBJ1-5, the V gene TRBV2; the match to TRBD1 covers 7 bases. V dropped 3 bases and J dropped 6; count of bases not matched to a gene: 2. Germline lookup yields CDR1 SNHLY and CDR2 FYNNEI. The CDR3 runs 13 residues. The CDR3 coding sequence is TGTGCCAGCAGTGAGGAGGGGGCTCAGCCCCAGCATTTT. It encodes CASSEEGAQPQHF.

This clonotype was detected many times. V is TRBV28 and J is TRBJ2-6; no definite D call. The CDR3 contains 15 residues. The V end lost 3 bases, the J end lost 1 base, and 7 bases lay between the germline ends. Per the germline V gene, CDR1 is MDHEN and CDR2 is SYDVKM. In DNA form, the CDR3 reads TGTGCCAGCAGTTTTGAGACTTCTGGGGCCAACGTCCTGACTTTC. Translating gives CASSFETSGANVLTF.

The table lists this clonotype with a few counts. V and J are TRBV20-1 and TRBJ2-4; perhaps D is TRBD1 or TRBD2 (5 bases each). CDR1 DFQATT and CDR2 SNEGSKA come from the germline V gene (reference sequence). V lost 4 bases and J 1 base, leaving 20 bases between the germline ends. CDR3 length: 17 residues. The CDR3 is CSATGRTRTSAKNIQYF. The CDR3 nucleotides read TGCAGTGCTACGGGACGAACTCGGACCAGTGCCAAAAACATTCAGTACTTC.

The sample holds a few counts of this clonotype. The CDR3: CASSRLAGLETQYF. The CDR3 DNA sequence: TGTGCCAGCAGCCGACTAGCGGGACTAGAGACCCAGTACTTC. The V gene is TRBV13, the J gene TRBJ2-7; 11 bases agree with TRBD2. The DNA matches TRBJ2-5 better at its end, which makes the J call doubtful. The length of the CDR3 is 14 residues. Germline CDR1 PRHDT, CDR2 FYEKMQ (reference sequence).

The J gene is TRBJ1-4, the V gene TRBV7-9; D remains unclear. The CDR3 covers 11 residues. In germline, CDR1 is SEHNR, CDR2 FQNEAQ (reference sequence). Trimming stripped 5 bases from V and 8 bases from J, with 6 bases between. The CDR3 DNA sequence: TGTGCCAGCAGCGAGGTAGAAAAACTGTTTTTT. Translated: CASSEVEKLFF.